Listed below are T cell receptor beta chains from one sample, sequenced in a study of identical twins. One entry per CDR3 protein, called by TCRdb with MiXCR from the 5' RACE reads. The data contain about 530,000 distinct CDR3 sequences, more than 20% of them singletons. These data also featured in a second study, about yellow fever vaccine responses in identical twins.

Sequenced sample: CD4+ T cells sorted from blood. The receptors were gathered from a woman aged 18-35 years in good health. Each CDR3 is given with its conserved first and last residue. The D gene is left open where the match is weak. A clone size is listed for some rows: how often the clone was seen (once, few, many), or a class if it is expanded.

cdr3_aa cdr3_nt d_call v_call clone_size j_call
CASSYRGDFSYNEQFF TGTGCCAGCAGCTACCGTGGAGACTTCTCCTACAATGAGCAGTTCTTC . TRBV7-2 . TRBJ2-1
CASSATSGRGDTQYF TGTGCCAGCAGCGCGACTAGCGGGAGAGGGGATACGCAGTATTTT TRBD2 TRBV9 . TRBJ2-3
CASRYTGSTSGANVLTF TGTGCCAGCAGGTATACAGGGTCTACCTCTGGGGCCAACGTCCTGACTTTC . TRBV2 . TRBJ2-6
CASSGRDRGEDEQFF TGTGCCAGCAGTGGACGGGACAGGGGAGAAGACGAGCAGTTCTTC TRBD1 TRBV12-3/TRBV12-4 few TRBJ2-1
CASSLGTGTEKLFF TGTGCCAGCAGCCTCGGGACAGGGACTGAAAAACTGTTTTTT TRBD1 TRBV3-1 . TRBJ1-4
CASSYTGTENSPLHF TGTGCCAGCAGTTATACCGGGACAGAGAATTCACCCCTCCACTTT TRBD1 TRBV6-5 few TRBJ1-6
CASSFEVSEFETQYF TGTGCCAGCAGTTTCGAAGTTAGTGAATTCGAGACCCAGTACTTC . TRBV28 few TRBJ2-5
CASSGETGTYEQYF TGCGCCAGCAGTGGGGAGACTGGCACCTACGAGCAGTACTTC . TRBV10-1 . TRBJ2-7
CASSSEPSGNTIYF TGCGCCAGCAGCTCGGAGCCTTCTGGAAACACCATATATTTT . TRBV5-1 few TRBJ1-3
CASSLTSGGPGDTQYF TGTGCCAGCAGCTTGACTAGCGGGGGGCCGGGAGATACGCAGTATTTT TRBD2 TRBV7-9 . TRBJ2-3
CASRRAATTTGELFF TGTGCCAGCAGGCGGGCCGCAACAACCACCGGGGAGCTGTTTTTT . TRBV6-1 few TRBJ2-2
CSVEGLGKTQYF TGCAGCGTTGAAGGCCTAGGAAAGACCCAGTACTTC . TRBV29-1 few TRBJ2-5
CASSLVTSGGAGKLSETQYF TGCGCCAGCAGCTTGGTAACTAGCGGGGGGGCCGGCAAACTCTCGGAGACCCAGTACTTC TRBD2 TRBV5-1 . TRBJ2-5
CASSLEWRGRSDTQYF TGCGCCAGCAGCTTGGAGTGGCGGGGGAGGTCAGATACGCAGTATTTT TRBD2 TRBV5-1 . TRBJ2-3
CASSPPSSQGWKFF TGTGCCAGCTCACCACCCTCCAGTCAGGGGTGGAAGTTCTTC . TRBV18 many TRBJ2-1
CASSFRFPETQYF TGTGCCAGCAGCTTCCGGTTTCCGGAGACCCAGTACTTC . TRBV5-6 . TRBJ2-5
CASIRDRGYNEQFF TGTGCCAGTATCCGGGACAGGGGTTACAATGAGCAGTTCTTC TRBD1 TRBV6-2/TRBV6-3 . TRBJ2-1
CSAEGGETQYF TGCAGTGCTGAGGGAGGGGAGACCCAGTACTTC TRBD2 TRBV20-1 few TRBJ2-5
CASSLVINTGELFF TGCGCCAGCAGCTTGGTGATAAACACCGGGGAGCTGTTTTTT . TRBV5-1 few TRBJ2-2
CASRNDRGRTEAFF TGTGCCAGCAGGAACGACAGGGGAAGAACGGAAGCTTTCTTT TRBD1 TRBV7-9 few TRBJ1-1
CSVEDRGSLSGANVLTF TGCAGCGTTGAAGATAGGGGATCACTCTCTGGGGCCAACGTCCTGACTTTC . TRBV29-1 . TRBJ2-6
CASSGTGLYEQYF TGTGCCAGCAGTGGGACAGGTCTTTACGAGCAGTACTTC TRBD1 TRBV2 . TRBJ2-7
CASSLLVAEAFF TGTGCCAGCAGTTTATTGGTGGCTGAAGCTTTCTTT . TRBV28 . TRBJ1-1
CASSLGQGSTEAFF TGCGCCAGCAGCTTGGGACAGGGGAGCACTGAAGCTTTCTTT TRBD1 TRBV5-1 many TRBJ1-1
CASSTPGLASETQYF TGTGCCAGCAGCACACCGGGACTAGCCTCAGAGACCCAGTACTTC TRBD2 TRBV5-6 . TRBJ2-5
CASSFGGQVYGYTF TGTGCCAGCAGCTTTGGGGGACAGGTCTATGGCTACACCTTC TRBD1 TRBV5-6 few TRBJ1-2
CASSLGWPNEQFF TGTGCCAGCAGCTTGGGCTGGCCCAATGAGCAGTTCTTC . TRBV7-2 . TRBJ2-1
CASSLWGLEGEQFF TGCGCCAGCAGCTTGTGGGGACTAGAGGGGGAGCAGTTCTTC TRBD2 TRBV5-1 many TRBJ2-1
CASSLGGTGRTGETQYF TGTGCCAGCAGTCTGGGGGGGACAGGGCGAACTGGGGAGACCCAGTACTTC TRBD1 TRBV6-1 . TRBJ2-5
CASRADWNTEAFF TGTGCCAGCAGGGCGGACTGGAACACTGAAGCTTTCTTT . TRBV2 few TRBJ1-1
CASSLVTEGPQETQYF TGCGCCAGCAGCTTGGTCACTGAGGGACCCCAAGAGACCCAGTACTTC . TRBV5-1 few TRBJ2-5
CASSTGQEGQETQYF TGCGCCAGCAGTACTGGACAGGAAGGACAAGAGACCCAGTACTTC TRBD1 TRBV10-1 . TRBJ2-5
CASTEQGAGDQPQHF TGTGCCAGTACGGAACAGGGGGCCGGGGATCAGCCCCAGCATTTT TRBD1 TRBV19 few TRBJ1-5
CSATGQANYEQYF TGCAGCGCAACTGGACAAGCCAACTACGAGCAGTACTTC . TRBV29-1 few TRBJ2-7
CASSLGQGGFSTDTQYF TGTGCCAGCAGCCTAGGACAAGGCGGGTTTAGCACAGATACGCAGTATTTT . TRBV14 few TRBJ2-3
CASSRGTETLYEQFF TGCGCCAGCAGCCGAGGGACAGAAACTCTGTATGAGCAGTTCTTC TRBD1 TRBV4-1 few TRBJ2-1
CASSSVSGGAYEQFF TGTGCCAGCAGTTCGGTTAGCGGGGGGGCCTATGAGCAGTTCTTC TRBD2 TRBV28 many TRBJ2-1
CASSYPPRPGQGEETQYF TGTGCCAGCAGCTATCCCCCTAGACCGGGACAGGGGGAAGAGACCCAGTACTTC TRBD1 TRBV11-1 . TRBJ2-5
CSAALGQGIYYEQYF TGCAGTGCTGCCCTGGGACAGGGAATTTACTACGAGCAGTACTTC TRBD1 TRBV20-1 . TRBJ2-7
CASRSARTSGSGDEQFF TGTGCCAGCAGATCTGCCCGGACTAGCGGGAGTGGGGATGAGCAGTTCTTC TRBD2 TRBV6-1 few TRBJ2-1
CSARDLGQGNYNEQFF TGCAGTGCTAGAGATTTAGGACAGGGTAACTACAATGAGCAGTTCTTC TRBD1 TRBV20-1 few TRBJ2-1